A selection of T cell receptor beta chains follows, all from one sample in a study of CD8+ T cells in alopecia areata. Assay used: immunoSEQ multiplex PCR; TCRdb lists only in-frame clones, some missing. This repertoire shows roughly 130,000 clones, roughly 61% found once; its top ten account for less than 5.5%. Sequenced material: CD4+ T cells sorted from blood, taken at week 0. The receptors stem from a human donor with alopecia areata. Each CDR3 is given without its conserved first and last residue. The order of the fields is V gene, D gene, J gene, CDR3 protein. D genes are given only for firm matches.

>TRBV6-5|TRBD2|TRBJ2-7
ASSPIRDYNYEQY
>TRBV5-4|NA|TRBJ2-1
ASSSYYRDIGLGEQF
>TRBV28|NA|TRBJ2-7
ASSLGPSPEQY
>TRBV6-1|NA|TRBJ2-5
ASSEGQGSWETQY
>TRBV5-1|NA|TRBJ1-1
ASSLSVGVPTEAF
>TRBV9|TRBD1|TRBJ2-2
ASSRTGDNTGELF
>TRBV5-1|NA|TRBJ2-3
ASSLEVPGETDTQY
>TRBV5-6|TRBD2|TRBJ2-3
ASSPGTSAPTDTQY
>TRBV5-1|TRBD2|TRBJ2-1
ASSLGGRENEQF
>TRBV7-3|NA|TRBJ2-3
ASSQTSPSDAVGLDTQY
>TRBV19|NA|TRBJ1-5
ASSIALNQPQH